Shown below are 25 T cell receptor beta chains from a single sample sequenced in a study of cytomegalovirus exposure and HLA in healthy donors. The PCR used 60 Vbeta and 13 Jbeta primers. Measured with immunoSEQ multiplex PCR; TCRdb has only the in-frame clones, and not every one. The repertoire has around 61,000 clones, 80% to 90% of them found once; the top ten carry about 1.6%. The sequencing sample was made of PBMCs. All receptors derive from a man aged 30-40 years in good health and CMV-seropositive.

This clone has more than one count but fewer than ten. This chain connects TRBV4-2 to TRBJ2-2; D call uncertain. Trimming left V 4 bases short and J 1 base short, with 19 bases between. Germline V gene sequence: CDR1 LGHNA, CDR2 YNFKEQ. The CDR3 extends over 18 amino acids. The CDR3 DNA follows: TGTGCCAGCAGCCCCCTGACTGCACCCACCGAGAACACCGGGGAGCTGTTTTTT. Amino acid sequence: CASSPLTAPTENTGELFF.

J is TRBJ2-4 and V is TRBV4-3; 7 positions match TRBD2. The CDR3 loop spans 18 amino acids. V gave up 2 bases and J gave up 6 bases; unmatched junction bases: 16. CDR1 is LGHNA, CDR2 YSLEER, per germline. CDR3 coding DNA: TGCGCCAGCAGCCAAAACCCATGGGGGGGAGAACAGCCAAACATTCAGTACTTC. It specifies CASSQNPWGGEQPNIQYF.

V and J are TRBV4-2 and TRBJ2-1; 9 positions agree with TRBD2. Germline V gene lookup returns CDR1 LGHNA and CDR2 YNFKEQ. J gave up 4 bases and V 4 bases, and 5 bases lay outside the gene matches. The CDR3 has 15 amino acids. CDR3 DNA sequence: TGTGCCAGCAGCCCAGGACTAGCGACATACAATGAGCAGTTCTTC. Translation gives CASSPGLATYNEQFF.

The chain recombines TRBV30 with TRBJ1-5; no clear D. CDR1 and CDR2 (germline): GTSNPN, SVGIG (reference sequence). This CDR3 has 13 amino acids. The V end lost 0 bases, the J end lost 5 bases, and 8 bases lay between the germline ends. The CDR3 nucleotides are TGTGCCTGGAGTGTATCAGATTATCAGCCCCAGCATTTT. Its protein is CAWSVSDYQPQHF.

The CDR3 DNA follows: TGTGCCAGCAGCCCCCGACAGGGGAAGAACAATCAGCCCCAGCATTTT. It codes for CASSPRQGKNNQPQHF. The chain has TRBV7-3 and TRBJ1-5, with 8 bases identical to TRBD1. The CDR3 contains 16 residues. V lost 5 bases, J lost 3 bases, and 9 bases stayed unmatched. In germline, CDR1 is SGHTA, CDR2 FQGTGA.

This rearrangement joins TRBV5-1 to TRBJ2-1; 10 bases line up with TRBD2. The V segment lost 0 bases and the J segment 2 bases; nucleotides outside the gene matches: 11. The CDR3 loop spans 19 amino acids. Germline V gene lookup returns CDR1 SGHRS and CDR2 YFSETQ. DNA for the CDR3: TGCGCCAGCAGCTTGGCGTCTAGCGGGAGAGAGTTCCCCTACAATGAGCAGTTCTTC. Translated, it gives CASSLASSGREFPYNEQFF.

The chain uses TRBV30 and TRBJ1-1; 8 bases agree with TRBD1. V shed 3 bases, J shed 5 bases, and the junction held 8 bases outside the gene matches. Per the germline V gene, CDR1 is GTSNPN and CDR2 is SVGIG (reference sequence). The CDR3 has 14 amino acids. The CDR3 spells CAWRTGAGNTEAFF. CDR3 DNA: TGTGCCTGGAGGACAGGGGCGGGGAATACTGAAGCTTTCTTT.

The gene calls are TRBV4-1 and TRBJ2-1, with 9 bases identical to TRBD2. Per germline, CDR1 MGHRA and CDR2 YSYEKL. J lost 10 bases, V lost 2 bases, and 9 bases had no gene match. The CDR3 runs 15 residues. CDR3 protein: CASSQRAGGPWEQFF. For the CDR3, the DNA is TGCGCCAGCAGCCAAAGGGCGGGAGGGCCTTGGGAGCAGTTCTTC.

A remark on this clone: Other nucleotide sequences in the sample specify the same CDR3. The chain is built from TRBV5-4 and TRBJ2-7; tentatively, D is TRBD1 (6 bases). Germline V lookup: CDR1 SGHNT, CDR2 YYREEE (reference sequence). The V gene lost 0 bases and the J gene lost 3 bases, with 7 bases spanning the gap. The CDR3 extends over 13 amino acids. CDR3 sequence: CASSLDRDYEQYF. CDR3 DNA sequence: TGTGCCAGCAGCTTGGACAGGGACTACGAGCAGTACTTC.

This chain joins TRBV7-2 and TRBJ2-3, with D tentatively TRBD1 (6 bases). The CDR3 totals 15 residues. Germline assignment: CDR1 SGHTA and CDR2 FQGNSA. Trimming took off 5 bases at V and 2 bases at J, with 14 bases between the two ends. The CDR3: CASSATGTITDTQYF. The CDR3 DNA reads as TGTGCCAGCAGCGCCACCGGGACAATCACAGATACGCAGTATTTT.

This chain connects TRBV28 to TRBJ2-2, with D possibly TRBD1 on 5 matching bases. This CDR3 spans 18 amino acids. Germline V gene sequence: CDR1 MDHEN, CDR2 SYDVKM. V was pared by 3 bases and J by 0 bases, with 17 bases between. This CDR3 reads CASSFGSGLNPNTGELFF. The CDR3 region has the DNA TGTGCCAGCAGTTTCGGTTCAGGGCTAAATCCGAACACCGGGGAGCTGTTTTTT.

This rearrangement joins TRBV6-5 to TRBJ2-5; D might be TRBD2 (5 bases). Between the trimmed V and J ends, which lost 6 bases and 2 bases, there was a span of 16 bases. The length of the CDR3 is 15 residues. CDR1 is MNHEY and CDR2 is SVGAGI in the germline V gene. Here the CDR3 reads CASRRNRGLQETQYF. DNA for the CDR3: TGTGCCAGCAGACGGAACCGCGGGCTTCAAGAGACCCAGTACTTC.

The chain recombines TRBV11-2 with TRBJ2-3; TRBD2 aligns across 10 bases. V gave up 5 bases and J gave up 3 bases; unmatched junction bases: 5. In germline, CDR1 is SGHAT, CDR2 FQNNGV. The CDR3 runs 15 residues. CDR3 region: CASSPLAGVTDTQYF. CDR3 nucleotides: TGTGCCAGCAGCCCCCTAGCGGGAGTAACAGATACGCAGTATTTT. Filled out from reference TRBV11-2 and TRBJ2-3, the complete variable domain reads EAGVAQSPRYKIIEKRQSVAFWCNPISGHATLYWYQQILGQGPKLLIQFQNNGVVDDSQLPKDRFSAERLKGVDSTLKIQPAKLEDSAVYLCASSPLAGVTDTQYFGPGTRLTVL.

The chain recombines TRBV7-9 with TRBJ2-3, with D maybe TRBD2 (6 bases). The germline gives CDR1 SEHNR, CDR2 FQNEAQ (reference sequence). The V and J ends lost 1 base and 2 bases respectively, with 16 bases between them. The CDR3 runs 17 residues. CDR3 sequence: CASSLDDSGPVTDTQYF. For the CDR3, the DNA is TGTGCCAGCAGCTTAGATGATAGCGGACCAGTCACAGATACGCAGTATTTT. Supplemented by reference TRBV7-9 and TRBJ2-3, the full variable domain reads DTGVSQNPRHKITKRGQNVTFRCDPISEHNRLYWYRQTLGQGPEFLTYFQNEAQLEKSRLLSDRFSAERPKGSFSTLEIQRTEQGDSAMYLCASSLDDSGPVTDTQYFGPGTRLTVL.

This chain joins TRBV5-1 and TRBJ2-5; D remains unclear. The CDR3 length is 11 residues. Trimming cost V 7 bases and J 1 base, with 5 bases left between them. The germline V gene encodes CDR1 SGHRS and CDR2 YFSETQ. This chain's CDR3 is CASPLQETQYF. The CDR3 nucleotides read TGCGCCAGCCCACTCCAAGAGACCCAGTACTTC.

In the case of this clone: The junction does not match germline at one end; this may be a read error. This chain connects TRBV11-2 to TRBJ2-1, with 9 bases aligning to TRBD2. The V gene's germline CDR1 is SGHAT and CDR2 FQNNGV. The CDR3 is 14 residues long. CDR3 DNA: TGTGCCAGCAGTTTAGTGGGACTAGCAAGAGAGCAGTTCTTC. Translation gives CASSLVGLAREQFF.

The chain links TRBV12-5 to TRBJ1-4; TRBD1 matches 9 bases. The germline CDR1 and CDR2 sequences are LGHNT and FRNRAP. This CDR3 is 14 amino acids long. V lost 5 bases to trimming and J lost 9 bases; unmatched junction nucleotides: 7. The CDR3 DNA reads TGTGCTAGTGGTCCTGAGGGACAGGGAAAAAAACTGTTTTTT. It translates to CASGPEGQGKKLFF.

The chain has TRBV2 and TRBJ2-5; TRBD2 matches at 7 bases. Trimming cost V 4 bases and J 5 bases; bases outside gene matches: 10. CDR3 length: 15 residues. CDR1 is SNHLY, CDR2 FYNNEI, per germline. In DNA, the CDR3 is TGTGCCAGCAGTGTGACGGGAGGTGGTGAGGAGACCCAGTACTTC. This translates into CASSVTGGGEETQYF.

This clone was found once. The chain recombines TRBV19 with TRBJ1-5; no clear D gene. The CDR3 sequence is 13 residues long. V was clipped by 0 bases and J by 11 bases, with 11 bases between them. CDR1 LNHDA and CDR2 SQIVND come from the germline V gene (reference sequence). The CDR3 DNA follows: TGTGCCAGTAGTATAGATATAGAAAGAACCCAGCATTTT. Translating it yields CASSIDIERTQHF.

The V and J genes are TRBV7-2 and TRBJ2-3, with 8 bases matching TRBD2. The junction had 7 bases not matched to a gene; V was cut back by 2 bases and J by 6 bases. CDR3 length: 15 amino acids. Germline lookup yields CDR1 SGHTA and CDR2 FQGNSA. The CDR3, as DNA: TGTGCCAGCAGCTTAACGGGAGGGCCGCCGGATACGCAGTATTTT. Amino acids: CASSLTGGPPDTQYF.

The CDR3 protein is CSVERGNTIYF. CDR3 sequence (DNA): TGCAGCGTTGAGCGAGGAAACACCATATATTTT. The chain has TRBV29-1 and TRBJ1-3; D gene uncertain. This CDR3 comprises 11 residues. V gave up 3 bases and J gave up 4 bases, with 4 bases separating them. From germline, CDR1 is SQVTM and CDR2 ANQGSEA.

The J gene is TRBJ2-3, the V gene TRBV18; 16 bases map to TRBD2. The CDR3 covers 21 residues. Germline-derived CDR1 and CDR2 are KGHSH and LQKENI. J lost 0 bases, V lost 3 bases, and 12 bases had no gene match. CDR3 nucleotide sequence: TGTGCCAGCTCACCGCTTCCGGGACTAGCGGGAGGGACCCTAAGCACAGATACGCAGTATTTT. It yields the protein CASSPLPGLAGGTLSTDTQYF.

This clone turned up a few times. The rearrangement links TRBV5-4 to TRBJ2-2, with a tentative D call TRBD2 (7 bases). This CDR3 is 16 amino acids long. CDR1 and CDR2 (germline): SGHNT, YYREEE (reference sequence). V was pared by 3 bases and J by 7 bases, with 19 bases between. CDR3 DNA: TGTGCCAGCAGCTCTTCTAGCATGGGAGGGGGCGGGGAGCTGTTTTTT. Translated: CASSSSSMGGGGELFF.

This clone was seen just once. This chain joins TRBV27 and TRBJ2-7; D perhaps matches TRBD1 (6 bases). V was pared by 5 bases and J by 1 base, with 15 bases between. This CDR3 is built from 15 residues. Germline values: CDR1 MNHEY, CDR2 SMNVEV (reference sequence). For the CDR3, the DNA is TGTGCCAGCAGTAAGATATGGGACAAATCCTACGAGCAGTACTTC. It translates to CASSKIWDKSYEQYF.

This chain connects TRBV19 to TRBJ2-6; 10 nucleotides align to TRBD2. V gave up 7 bases and J gave up 0 bases; unmatched junction bases: 9. The CDR3 is made up of 18 amino acids. The germline V gene has CDR1 LNHDA and CDR2 SQIVND (reference sequence). CDR3 loop: CASISGRVTRSGANVLTF. The CDR3 DNA reads as TGTGCCAGTATAAGCGGGAGGGTCACCCGCTCTGGGGCCAACGTCCTGACTTTC.